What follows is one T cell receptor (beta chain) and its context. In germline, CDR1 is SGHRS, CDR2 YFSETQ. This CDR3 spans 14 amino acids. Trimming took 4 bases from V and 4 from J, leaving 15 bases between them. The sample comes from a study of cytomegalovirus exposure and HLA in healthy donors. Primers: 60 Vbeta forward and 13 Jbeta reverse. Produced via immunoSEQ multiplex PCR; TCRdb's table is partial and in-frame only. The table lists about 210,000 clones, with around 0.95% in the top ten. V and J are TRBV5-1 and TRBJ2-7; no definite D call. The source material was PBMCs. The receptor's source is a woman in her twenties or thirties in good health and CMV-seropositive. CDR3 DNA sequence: TGCGCCAGCAGCCCCCGGAGCGAGGAGTACGAGCAGTACTTC. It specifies CASSPRSEEYEQYF.